The 29 T cell receptor beta chains below were found in one sample sequenced in a study of T cell clonotyping in hematopoietic cell transplantation. The method was immunoSEQ multiplex PCR; TCRdb's version includes in-frame clones alone and lacks a portion of them. This table has more than 9,000 clones, roughly 84% appearing once. Noted time point: recipient sample about 28 days before transplant, after cytoreduction. The sample consisted of peripheral blood mononuclear cells, taken before stem cell transplant. The receptors stem from a woman between 50 and 59 years old with chronic myeloid leukemia. Some clones in this sample may be carry-over from other donors' samples.

V and J are TRBV2 and TRBJ1-5; D perhaps matches TRBD1 (5 bases). This CDR3 region has 13 residues. CDR1 is SNHLY and CDR2 is FYNNEI in the germline V gene. V was clipped by 6 bases and J by 6 bases, with 12 bases between them. CDR3 in amino acids: CASRRGDAQPQHF. The CDR3 bases are TGTGCCAGCAGAAGGGGAGACGCTCAGCCCCAGCATTTT.

The chain joins TRBV6-1 to TRBJ2-1; 8 bases fit TRBD1. The CDR3 has 13 amino acids. Germline V gene lookup returns CDR1 MNHNS and CDR2 SASEGT. V shed 5 bases, J shed 7 bases, and the junction held 4 bases outside the gene matches. The CDR3 is CASSQTGVNEQFF. In DNA form, the CDR3 reads TGTGCCAGCAGTCAGACAGGGGTTAATGAGCAGTTCTTC.

The chain's CDR3 is CASSLMGGYNEQFF. The DNA for the CDR3 is TGTGCCAGCAGTTTAATGGGGGGGTACAATGAGCAGTTCTTC. This chain links TRBV28 with TRBJ2-1, with 7 nucleotides matching TRBD2. Losses at the gene ends were 2 bases for V and 4 bases for J; bases not matched to a gene: 2. The germline CDR1 and CDR2 sequences are MDHEN and SYDVKM. CDR3 length: 14 residues. Filled out from reference TRBV28 and TRBJ2-1, the complete variable domain reads DVKVTQSSRYLVKRTGEKVFLECVQDMDHENMFWYRQDPGLGLRLIYFSYDVKMKEKGDIPEGYSVSREKKERFSLILESASTNQTSMYLCASSLMGGYNEQFFGPGTRLTVL.

This chain links TRBV29-1 with TRBJ2-2, with 8 positions matching TRBD1. Trimming cost V 4 bases and J 6 bases; bases outside gene matches: 16. The CDR3 runs 17 residues. CDR1 is SQVTM, CDR2 ANQGSEA, per germline. CDR3 bases: TGCAGCGTTGCATGGAGCTCCCAGGGGGCGGCATCCGGGGAGCTGTTTTTT. It specifies CSVAWSSQGAASGELFF.

This clone came up once. The V and J genes are TRBV7-2 and TRBJ2-2, with D possibly being TRBD1 (5 bases). Trimming left V 8 bases short and J 6 bases short, with 16 bases between. This CDR3 spans 14 amino acids. Germline loops: CDR1 SGHTA, CDR2 FQGNSA. The CDR3 is CASGWLSRAGELFF. The CDR3 nucleotides read TGTGCCAGCGGTTGGCTCAGCAGGGCCGGGGAGCTGTTTTTT.

The chain employs TRBV7-2 and TRBJ2-7; the D gene is possibly TRBD1 (6 bases). V was shortened by 7 bases and J by 3 bases, with 16 bases between the two germline ends. The germline V gene encodes CDR1 SGHTA and CDR2 FQGNSA. CDR3 length equals 14 residues. CDR3 DNA sequence: TGTGCCAGCAAACTACCAGGGGCCGACTACGAGCAGTACTTC. This gives the protein CASKLPGADYEQYF.

The rearrangement joins TRBV29-1 to TRBJ2-1, with TRBD2 matching over 10 bases. The V gene end was trimmed by 6 bases and the J gene end by 4 bases; junction bases not matched to a gene: 6. The CDR3 contains 14 residues. Germline assignment: CDR1 SQVTM and CDR2 ANQGSEA. The DNA for the CDR3 is TGCAGCGTGGTCGGACTAGCGGAATACAATGAGCAGTTCTTC. Its protein product is CSVVGLAEYNEQFF.

The V and J genes are TRBV27 and TRBJ2-7; unclear D gene. V lost 5 bases and J 5 bases, leaving 19 bases between the germline ends. CDR3 length equals 15 residues. CDR1 is MNHEY, CDR2 SMNVEV, per germline (reference sequence). CDR3 bases: TGTGCCAGCAGTACCACTCCCCCGCAGGCCCACGAGCAGTACTTC. Amino acids: CASSTTPPQAHEQYF.

The V and J genes are TRBV15 and TRBJ2-5; 7 bases match TRBD1. The CDR3 is 15 residues long. The V gene's germline CDR1 is LNHNV and CDR2 YYDKDF (reference sequence). The ends lost 1 base at V and 5 bases at J; junction bases unmatched: 7. CDR3 loop: CATSRGNTGVETQYF. The CDR3 DNA is TGTGCCACCAGCAGAGGCAATACAGGGGTGGAGACCCAGTACTTC.

This clone appeared a single time. This rearrangement joins TRBV19 to TRBJ2-3, with 7 positions matching TRBD1. The CDR3 has 15 amino acids. Looked up from germline, CDR1 is LNHDA and CDR2 is SQIVND (reference sequence). With 3 bases clipped from V and 1 base from J, the junction kept 4 bases outside the gene matches. The CDR3 bases are TGTGCCAGTAGTATGGCCGGGACAGGCACAGATACGCAGTATTTT. As protein: CASSMAGTGTDTQYF.

The gene calls are TRBV6-6 and TRBJ2-3; D unclear. This CDR3 has 12 amino acids. The V gene's germline CDR1 is MNHNY and CDR2 SVGAGI (reference sequence). V lost 0 bases and J lost 5, with 3 bases in between. The CDR3 sequence: CASSYSGDTQYF. The DNA of the CDR3 is TGTGCCAGCAGTTACTCTGGAGATACGCAGTATTTT.

In its sample, this clone was seen a few times. The V and J genes are TRBV21-1 and TRBJ2-5. TRBV21-1 is a pseudogene. The CDR3 covers 15 residues. The CDR3 loop is CASSKEIPHQETQYF. CDR3 DNA: TGTGCCAGCAGCAAAGAGATCCCCCACCAAGAGACCCAGTACTTC.

This clone was detected once. The rearrangement joins TRBV28 to TRBJ2-1; 12 bases fit TRBD2. J was trimmed by 5 bases and V by 4 bases; bases with no gene match: 9. The CDR3 has 17 amino acids. Germline assignment: CDR1 MDHEN and CDR2 SYDVKM. This chain's CDR3 is CASSSGLAGGNHNEQFF. The CDR3 DNA reads TGTGCCAGCAGTTCCGGTCTAGCGGGAGGGAATCACAATGAGCAGTTCTTC.

J is TRBJ1-2 and V is TRBV4-2; D gene ambiguous. Between the trimmed V and J ends, which lost 3 bases and 2 bases, there was a span of 10 bases. Germline-derived CDR1 and CDR2 are LGHNA and YNFKEQ. The CDR3 is 14 residues long. In DNA, the CDR3 is TGTGCCAGCAGCCACGGCACGAAGAACTATGGCTACACCTTC. Translated: CASSHGTKNYGYTF.

V and J are TRBV5-6 and TRBJ1-5, with D possibly being TRBD1 (5 bases). Between the trimmed V and J ends, which lost 4 bases and 2 bases, there was a span of 22 bases. The CDR3 runs to 18 residues. Germline assignment: CDR1 SGHDT and CDR2 YYEEEE. The CDR3 bases are TGTGCCAGCAGCCTTACTGGCGGGAGGGTGGGGGGCAATCAGCCCCAGCATTTT. This codes for CASSLTGGRVGGNQPQHF.

The genes are TRBV5-6 and TRBJ2-1; 7 bases line up with TRBD2. Germline CDR1 reads SGHDT; CDR2 reads YYEEEE. Trimming took 0 bases from V and 10 from J; bases not matched to a gene: 1. This CDR3 has 12 amino acids. The CDR3 here is CASSLGGSEQFF. The CDR3 DNA reads TGTGCCAGCAGCTTGGGCGGGAGCGAGCAGTTCTTC.

The chain uses TRBV19 and TRBJ1-5; D remains ambiguous. The germline V gene encodes CDR1 LNHDA and CDR2 SQIVND (reference sequence). The CDR3 runs 14 residues. Trimming cost V 3 bases and J 4 bases, with 10 bases left between them. The CDR3 region is CASSIYQHNQPQHF. DNA of the CDR3: TGTGCCAGTAGTATTTACCAGCATAATCAGCCCCAGCATTTT.

The chain is built from TRBV5-1 and TRBJ1-3; D gene uncertain. The CDR3 extends over 15 amino acids. Trimming pared 0 bases from V and 0 bases from J, leaving 7 bases between. CDR1 and CDR2 from the germline V gene are SGHRS and YFSETQ. CDR3 in DNA: TGCGCCAGCAGCTTGGACCCAGACTCTGGAAACACCATATATTTT. Protein product: CASSLDPDSGNTIYF. The variable domain in full, completed from reference TRBV5-1 and TRBJ1-3, reads KAGVTQTPRYLIKTRGQQVTLSCSPISGHRSVSWYQQTPGQGLQFLFEYFSETQRNKGNFPGRFSGRQFSNSRSEMNVSTLELGDSALYLCASSLDPDSGNTIYFGEGSWLTVV.

The rearrangement joins TRBV21-1 to TRBJ2-7; the table assigns TRBD2, which was not confirmed against the DNA. TRBV21-1 is flagged as a pseudogene. The CDR3 is made up of 16 amino acids. CDR3 bases: TGTGCCAGCAGCAAAGTGCCGCTAGCGATCGTCTACGAGCAGTACTTC. This gives the protein CASSKVPLAIVYEQYF.

The J gene is TRBJ2-5, the V gene TRBV20-1; D unclear. CDR3 length: 11 amino acids. In germline, CDR1 is DFQATT, CDR2 SNEGSKA (reference sequence). V was trimmed by 2 bases and J by 5 bases, leaving 6 bases between them. CDR3 bases: TGCAGTGCTAGATTAGGGGAGACCCAGTACTTC. Its protein product is CSARLGETQYF.

The chain carries TRBV2 and TRBJ1-2, with unresolved D. This CDR3 is built from 13 residues. The V and J ends lost 2 bases and 4 bases respectively, with 8 bases between them. Germline values: CDR1 SNHLY, CDR2 FYNNEI. This chain's CDR3 is CASSETLSYGYTF. The CDR3 DNA reads as TGTGCCAGCAGTGAAACCTTATCCTATGGCTACACCTTC.

CDR3 protein: CASSQPPTGRYEQYF. CDR3 bases: TGCGCCAGCAGCCAACCTCCGACAGGGCGCTACGAGCAGTACTTC. The rearrangement links TRBV4-1 to TRBJ2-7; 7 bases line up with TRBD1. CDR3 length equals 15 residues. The V gene's germline CDR1 is MGHRA and CDR2 YSYEKL. J was trimmed by 3 bases and V by 2 bases; bases with no gene match: 7.

The chain has TRBV6-5 and TRBJ2-3; D remains unclear. V was cut by 4 bases and J by 0 bases, with 2 bases left in between. The CDR3 extends over 12 amino acids. Germline CDR1 is MNHEY and CDR2 is SVGAGI. The CDR3 region has the DNA TGTGCCAGCAGTTCTAGCACAGATACGCAGTATTTT. Protein: CASSSSTDTQYF.

This clone was counted between two and nine times. V is TRBV5-1 and J is TRBJ2-1, with D unclear. Germline V gene sequence: CDR1 SGHRS, CDR2 YFSETQ. V lost 1 base to trimming and J lost 3 bases, with 8 bases between them. This CDR3 is built from 14 residues. The CDR3 region has the DNA TGCGCCAGCAGCTTGCGTTTCTTCTACAATGAGCAGTTCTTC. Translated, it gives CASSLRFFYNEQFF.

The chain joins TRBV27 to TRBJ2-1, with TRBD1 matching over 8 bases. The germline V gene encodes CDR1 MNHEY and CDR2 SMNVEV (reference sequence). Trimming at V came to 5 bases and at J to 4 bases, leaving 10 bases not matched to a gene. The length of the CDR3 is 16 residues. The CDR3 reads CASSTIRGRSYNEQFF. The CDR3 nucleotides are TGTGCCAGCAGTACGATCAGGGGGCGGTCATACAATGAGCAGTTCTTC.

The chain is built from TRBV4-2 and TRBJ1-2; D possibly corresponds to TRBD1 (6 bases). Trimming took 1 base from V and 8 from J, leaving 14 bases between them. The CDR3 is 14 residues long. Germline V gene lookup returns CDR1 LGHNA and CDR2 YNFKEQ. CDR3 region: CASSQARGAGGYTF. CDR3 DNA sequence: TGTGCCAGCAGCCAAGCTCGGGGGGCGGGAGGCTACACCTTC.

Here the CDR3 reads CASSKSGGGPGELFF. The CDR3 DNA sequence: TGTGCCAGCAGTAAATCTGGGGGAGGTCCCGGGGAGCTGTTTTTT. The rearrangement uses TRBV2 and TRBJ2-2; possibly TRBD2 for D (6 bases). CDR1 and CDR2 from the germline V gene are SNHLY and FYNNEI. V shed 5 bases and J shed 6 bases, with 16 bases lying between them. This CDR3 spans 15 amino acids.

The gene calls are TRBV14 and TRBJ1-2, with 10 bases fitting TRBD1. V lost 3 bases and J lost 3; bases outside the gene matches: 4. This CDR3 region has 15 residues. The germline V gene encodes CDR1 SGHDN and CDR2 FVKESK. The CDR3, as DNA: TGTGCCAGCAGCCAGGGACAGGGGTTCTACTATGGCTACACCTTC. Its protein is CASSQGQGFYYGYTF.

The rearrangement links TRBV19 to TRBJ2-1; 14 bases fit TRBD2. The CDR3 runs 17 residues. Per the germline V gene, CDR1 is LNHDA and CDR2 is SQIVND (reference sequence). V lost 5 bases, J lost 10 bases, and 13 bases stayed unmatched. The CDR3 DNA sequence: TGTGCCAGTAGTCCGGGACTAGCGGGAGCCCCGAGTAAGGAGCAGTTCTTC. It specifies CASSPGLAGAPSKEQFF. Full variable domain (rest looked up from reference TRBV19 and TRBJ2-1): DGGITQSPKYLFRKEGQNVTLSCEQNLNHDAMYWYRQDPGQGLRLIYYSQIVNDFQKGDIAEGYSVSREKKESFPLTVTSAQKNPTAFYLCASSPGLAGAPSKEQFFGPGTRLTVL.